This T cell receptor (beta chain) was identified during a study of T cell repertoires in cytomegalovirus infection. Using its own MiXCR run on the reads, TCRdb lists one record per CDR3 protein. The sample carries fewer than 550,000 distinct CDR3 sequences, approximately 15% recorded once. The study's findings and limits: The ex vivo response was dominated by HLA-C-restricted CMV-specific TCR beta clonotypes.

For this clonotype: Its target is unknown.

Germline V lookup: CDR1 SGHTA, CDR2 FQGTGA. The V end was cut by 6 bases, the J end by 10 bases, with 22 bases between. The CDR3 sequence is 15 residues long. This chain connects TRBV7-3 to TRBJ2-1; possible D gene TRBD1, 9 bases. Material for sequencing was CD8+ T cells from PBMCs. The receptor was derived from a human donor in good health (CMV status not recorded). Some clones in this sample may be carry-over from other donors' samples. The CDR3 DNA reads TGTGCCAGCAGGTCCCGGGGGGGACAGGGCGACGAGCAGTTCTTC. It codes for CASRSRGGQGDEQFF.